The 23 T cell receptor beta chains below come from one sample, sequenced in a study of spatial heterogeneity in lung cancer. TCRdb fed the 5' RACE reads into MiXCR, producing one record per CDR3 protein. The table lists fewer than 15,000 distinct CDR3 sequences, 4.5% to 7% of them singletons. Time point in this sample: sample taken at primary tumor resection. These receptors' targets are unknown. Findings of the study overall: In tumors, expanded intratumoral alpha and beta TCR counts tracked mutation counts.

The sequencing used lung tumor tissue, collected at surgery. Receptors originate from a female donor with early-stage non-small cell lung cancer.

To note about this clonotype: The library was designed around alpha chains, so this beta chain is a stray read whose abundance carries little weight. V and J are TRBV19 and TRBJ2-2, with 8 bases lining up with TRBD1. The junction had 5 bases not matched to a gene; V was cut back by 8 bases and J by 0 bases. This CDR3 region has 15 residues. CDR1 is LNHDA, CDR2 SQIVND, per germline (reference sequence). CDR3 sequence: CASLPDRANTGELFF. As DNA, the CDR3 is TGTGCCAGTCTCCCGGACAGGGCGAACACCGGGGAGCTGTTTTTT. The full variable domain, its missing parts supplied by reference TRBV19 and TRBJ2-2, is DGGITQSPKYLFRKEGQNVTLSCEQNLNHDAMYWYRQDPGQGLRLIYYSQIVNDFQKGDIAEGYSVSREKKESFPLTVTSAQKNPTAFYLCASLPDRANTGELFFGEGSRLTVL.

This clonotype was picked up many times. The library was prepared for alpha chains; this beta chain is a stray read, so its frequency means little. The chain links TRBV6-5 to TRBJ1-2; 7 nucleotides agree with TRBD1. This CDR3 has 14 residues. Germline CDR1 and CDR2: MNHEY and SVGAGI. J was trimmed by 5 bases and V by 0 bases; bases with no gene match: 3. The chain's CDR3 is CASSYSGQSYGYTF. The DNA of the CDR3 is TGTGCCAGCAGTTACTCGGGACAGTCATATGGCTACACCTTC.

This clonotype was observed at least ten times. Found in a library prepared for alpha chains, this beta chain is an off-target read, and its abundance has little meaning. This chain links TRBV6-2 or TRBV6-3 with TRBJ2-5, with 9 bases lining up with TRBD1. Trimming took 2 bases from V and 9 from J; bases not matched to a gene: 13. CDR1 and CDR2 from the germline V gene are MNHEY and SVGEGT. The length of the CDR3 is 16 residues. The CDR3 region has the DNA TGTGCCAGCAGTTACGAACCGGGACAGGGCCTAATGGCCCAGTACTTC. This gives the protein CASSYEPGQGLMAQYF.

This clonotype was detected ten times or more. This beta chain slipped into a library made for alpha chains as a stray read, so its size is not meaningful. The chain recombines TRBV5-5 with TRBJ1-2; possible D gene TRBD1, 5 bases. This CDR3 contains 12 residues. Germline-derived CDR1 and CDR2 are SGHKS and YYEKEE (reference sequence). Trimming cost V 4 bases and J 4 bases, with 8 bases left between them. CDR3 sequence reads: CASSGDPYGYTF. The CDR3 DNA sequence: TGTGCCAGCAGCGGGGACCCCTATGGCTACACCTTC. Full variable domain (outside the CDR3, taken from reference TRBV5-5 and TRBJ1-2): DAGVTQSPTHLIKTRGQQVTLRCSPISGHKSVSWYQQVLGQGPQFIFQYYEKEERGRGNFPDRFSARQFPNYSSELNVNALLLGDSALYLCASSGDPYGYTFGSGTRLTVV.

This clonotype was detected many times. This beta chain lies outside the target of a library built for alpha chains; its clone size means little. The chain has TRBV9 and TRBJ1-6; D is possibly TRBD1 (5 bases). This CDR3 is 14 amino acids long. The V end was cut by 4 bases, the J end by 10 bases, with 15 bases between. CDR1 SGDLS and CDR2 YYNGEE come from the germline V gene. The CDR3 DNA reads TGTGCCAGCAGCCTAACGGGGGTAGGGTCACCCCTCCACTTT. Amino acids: CASSLTGVGSPLHF.

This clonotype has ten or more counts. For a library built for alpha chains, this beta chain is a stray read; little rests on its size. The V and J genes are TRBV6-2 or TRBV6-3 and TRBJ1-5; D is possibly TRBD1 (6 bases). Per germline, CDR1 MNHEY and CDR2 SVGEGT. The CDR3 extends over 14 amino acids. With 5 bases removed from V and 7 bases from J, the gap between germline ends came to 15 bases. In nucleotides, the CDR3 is TGTGCCAGCAGTCGCCAGGGGCGGAGGCAGCCCCAGCATTTT. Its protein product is CASSRQGRRQPQHF.

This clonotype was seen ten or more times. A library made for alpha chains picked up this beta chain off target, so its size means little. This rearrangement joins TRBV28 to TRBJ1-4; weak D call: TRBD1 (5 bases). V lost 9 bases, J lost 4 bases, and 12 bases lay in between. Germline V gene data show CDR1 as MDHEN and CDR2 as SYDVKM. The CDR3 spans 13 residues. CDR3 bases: TGTGCCAGTCGTGGGGCCCTTAATGAAAAACTGTTTTTT. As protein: CASRGALNEKLFF. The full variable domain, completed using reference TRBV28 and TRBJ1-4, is DVKVTQSSRYLVKRTGEKVFLECVQDMDHENMFWYRQDPGLGLRLIYFSYDVKMKEKGDIPEGYSVSREKKERFSLILESASTNQTSMYLCASRGALNEKLFFGSGTQLSVL.

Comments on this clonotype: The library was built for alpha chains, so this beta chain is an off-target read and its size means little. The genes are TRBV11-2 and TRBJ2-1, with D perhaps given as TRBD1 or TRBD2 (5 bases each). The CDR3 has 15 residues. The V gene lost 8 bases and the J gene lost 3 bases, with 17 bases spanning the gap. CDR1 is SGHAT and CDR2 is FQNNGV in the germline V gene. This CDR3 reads CASSETGRIYNEQFF. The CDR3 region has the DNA TGTGCCAGCTCCGAGACGGGACGGATCTACAATGAGCAGTTCTTC. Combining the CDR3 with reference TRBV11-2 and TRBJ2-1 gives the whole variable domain EAGVAQSPRYKIIEKRQSVAFWCNPISGHATLYWYQQILGQGPKLLIQFQNNGVVDDSQLPKDRFSAERLKGVDSTLKIQPAKLEDSAVYLCASSETGRIYNEQFFGPGTRLTVL.

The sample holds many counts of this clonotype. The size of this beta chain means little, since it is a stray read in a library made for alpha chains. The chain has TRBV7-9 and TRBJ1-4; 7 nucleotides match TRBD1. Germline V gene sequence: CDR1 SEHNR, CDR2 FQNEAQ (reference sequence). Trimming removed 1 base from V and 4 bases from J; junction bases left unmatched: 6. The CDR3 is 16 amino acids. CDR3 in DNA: TGTGCCAGCAGCTTAGGTCTTGGGACAGTTAATGAAAAACTGTTTTTT. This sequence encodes CASSLGLGTVNEKLFF.

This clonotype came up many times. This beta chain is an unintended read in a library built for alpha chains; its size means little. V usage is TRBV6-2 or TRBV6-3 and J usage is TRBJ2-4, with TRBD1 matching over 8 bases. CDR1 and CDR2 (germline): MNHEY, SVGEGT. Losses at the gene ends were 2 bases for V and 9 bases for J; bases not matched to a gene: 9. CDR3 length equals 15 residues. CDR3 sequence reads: CASSYRFRGQSIQYF. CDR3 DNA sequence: TGTGCCAGCAGTTACCGCTTCAGGGGGCAGAGCATTCAGTACTTC.

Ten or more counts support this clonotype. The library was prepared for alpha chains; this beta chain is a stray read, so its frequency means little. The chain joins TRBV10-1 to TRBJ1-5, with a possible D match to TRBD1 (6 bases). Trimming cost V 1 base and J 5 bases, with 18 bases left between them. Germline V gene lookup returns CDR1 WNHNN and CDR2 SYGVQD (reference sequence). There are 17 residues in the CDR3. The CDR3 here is CASSELQPGQPDQPQHF. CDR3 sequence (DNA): TGCGCCAGCAGTGAGTTACAGCCGGGACAACCAGATCAGCCCCAGCATTTT.

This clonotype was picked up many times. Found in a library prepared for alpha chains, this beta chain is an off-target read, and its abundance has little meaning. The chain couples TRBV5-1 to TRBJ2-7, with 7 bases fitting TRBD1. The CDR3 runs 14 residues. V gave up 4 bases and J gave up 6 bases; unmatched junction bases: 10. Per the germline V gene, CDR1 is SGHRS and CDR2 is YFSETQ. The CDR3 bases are TGCGCCAGCAGCCCCTGGGGGACAGTAGGCGAGCAGTACTTC. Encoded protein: CASSPWGTVGEQYF. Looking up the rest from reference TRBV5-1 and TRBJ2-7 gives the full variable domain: KAGVTQTPRYLIKTRGQQVTLSCSPISGHRSVSWYQQTPGQGLQFLFEYFSETQRNKGNFPGRFSGRQFSNSRSEMNVSTLELGDSALYLCASSPWGTVGEQYFGPGTRLTVT.

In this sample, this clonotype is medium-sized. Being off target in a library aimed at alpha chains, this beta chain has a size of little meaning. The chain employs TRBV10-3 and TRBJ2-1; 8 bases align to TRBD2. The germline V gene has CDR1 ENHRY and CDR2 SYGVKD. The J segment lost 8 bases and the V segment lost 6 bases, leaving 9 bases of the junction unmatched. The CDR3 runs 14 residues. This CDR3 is CAISPTGGKHEQFF. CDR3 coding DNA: TGTGCCATCAGCCCCACGGGGGGGAAGCATGAGCAGTTCTTC.

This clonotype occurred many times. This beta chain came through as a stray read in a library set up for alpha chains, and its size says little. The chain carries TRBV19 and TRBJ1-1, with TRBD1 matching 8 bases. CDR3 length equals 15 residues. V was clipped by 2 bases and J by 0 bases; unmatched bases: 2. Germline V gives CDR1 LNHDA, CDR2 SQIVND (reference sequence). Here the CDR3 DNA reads TGTGCCAGTAGTATACAGGGACAGGTGAACACTGAAGCTTTCTTT. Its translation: CASSIQGQVNTEAFF.

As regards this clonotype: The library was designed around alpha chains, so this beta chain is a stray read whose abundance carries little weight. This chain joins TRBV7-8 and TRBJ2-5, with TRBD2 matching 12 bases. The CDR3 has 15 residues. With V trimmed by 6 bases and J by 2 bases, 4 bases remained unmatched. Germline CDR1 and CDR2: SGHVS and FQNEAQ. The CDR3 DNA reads TGTGCCAGCAGTTACGGACTAGCGGGGCAAGAGACCCAGTACTTC. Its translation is CASSYGLAGQETQYF.

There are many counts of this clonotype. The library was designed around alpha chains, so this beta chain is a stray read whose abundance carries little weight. The CDR3: CSARPLAGGETQYF. CDR3 DNA sequence: TGCAGTGCTAGACCACTAGCGGGGGGGGAGACCCAGTACTTC. The chain is built from TRBV20-1 and TRBJ2-5; 13 bases match TRBD2. Germline CDR1 reads DFQATT; CDR2 reads SNEGSKA (reference sequence). Trimming took 2 bases from V and 5 from J; bases not matched to a gene: 2. The CDR3 has 14 residues.

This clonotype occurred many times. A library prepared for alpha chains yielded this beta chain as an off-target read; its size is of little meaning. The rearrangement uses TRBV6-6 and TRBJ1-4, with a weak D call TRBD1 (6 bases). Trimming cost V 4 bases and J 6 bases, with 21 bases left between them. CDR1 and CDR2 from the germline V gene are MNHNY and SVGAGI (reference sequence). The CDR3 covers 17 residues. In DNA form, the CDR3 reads TGTGCCAGCAGTTCCCCGGGGGGCCAGTCGGATCATGAAAAACTGTTTTTT. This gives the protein CASSSPGGQSDHEKLFF.

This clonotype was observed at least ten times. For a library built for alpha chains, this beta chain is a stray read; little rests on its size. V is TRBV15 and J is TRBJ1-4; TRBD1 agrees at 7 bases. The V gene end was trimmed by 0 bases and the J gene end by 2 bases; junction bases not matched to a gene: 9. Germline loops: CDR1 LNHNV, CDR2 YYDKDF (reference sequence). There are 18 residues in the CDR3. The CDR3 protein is CATSRDGLPGGTNEKLFF. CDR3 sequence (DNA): TGTGCCACCAGCAGAGATGGTCTGCCAGGGGGGACTAATGAAAAACTGTTTTTT.

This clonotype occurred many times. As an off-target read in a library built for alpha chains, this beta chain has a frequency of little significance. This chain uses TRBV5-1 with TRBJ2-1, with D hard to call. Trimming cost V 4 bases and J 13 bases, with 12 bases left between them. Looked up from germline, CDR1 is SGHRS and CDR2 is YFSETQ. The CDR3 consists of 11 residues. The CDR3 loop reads CASSQDVNQFF. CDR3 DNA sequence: TGCGCCAGCAGCCAAGACGTCAATCAGTTCTTC.

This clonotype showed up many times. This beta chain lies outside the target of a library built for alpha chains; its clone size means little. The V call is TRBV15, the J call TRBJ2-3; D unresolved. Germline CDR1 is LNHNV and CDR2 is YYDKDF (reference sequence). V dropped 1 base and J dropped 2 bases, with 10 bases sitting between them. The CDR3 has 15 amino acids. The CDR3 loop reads CATSRVQWTTDTQYF. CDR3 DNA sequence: TGTGCCACCAGCAGAGTGCAGTGGACCACAGATACGCAGTATTTT.

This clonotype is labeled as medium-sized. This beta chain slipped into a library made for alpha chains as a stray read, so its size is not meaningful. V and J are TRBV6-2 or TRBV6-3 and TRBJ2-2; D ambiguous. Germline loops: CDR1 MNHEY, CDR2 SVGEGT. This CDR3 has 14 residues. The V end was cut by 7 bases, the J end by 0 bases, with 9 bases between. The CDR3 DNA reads TGTGCCAGCAACCAACCCCCGAACACCGGGGAGCTGTTTTTT. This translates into CASNQPPNTGELFF.

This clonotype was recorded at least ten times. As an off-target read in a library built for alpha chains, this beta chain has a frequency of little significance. This CDR3 is CASTNQGGELFF. CDR3 nucleotides: TGTGCCAGCACCAATCAGGGCGGGGAGCTGTTTTTT. V is TRBV6-5 and J is TRBJ2-2, with a tentative D call TRBD1 (5 bases). Germline V gene sequence: CDR1 MNHEY, CDR2 SVGAGI. The ends were cut back, 7 bases at V and 7 bases at J, with 10 bases in the middle. This CDR3 comprises 12 residues.

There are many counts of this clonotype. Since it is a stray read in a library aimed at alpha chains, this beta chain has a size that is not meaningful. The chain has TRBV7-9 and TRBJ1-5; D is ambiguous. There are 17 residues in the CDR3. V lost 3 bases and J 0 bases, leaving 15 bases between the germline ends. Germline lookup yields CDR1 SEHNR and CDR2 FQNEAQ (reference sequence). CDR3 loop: CASSFSSESYSNQPQHF. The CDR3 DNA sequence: TGTGCCAGCAGCTTTTCGTCAGAGTCCTATAGCAATCAGCCCCAGCATTTT.